Described below is a single TCR beta chain sequence and its context. Its cognate antigen is unknown. CDR3 length: 18 amino acids. J was trimmed by 11 bases and V by 1 base; bases with no gene match: 20. The data were obtained in a study of breast tumors, draining lymph nodes, adjacent tissues. Points from the study as a whole: Compared with basal-like, luminal-like tumors shared significantly more repertoire with nontumor tissue. Tumor T cell lymph node origin was a supported hypothesis, not proven. Most tumor T cells seemingly derive from lymph node, then expand in tumor. Compared with lymph nodes, tumors were less diverse; compared with nontumor tissue, more.

Each CDR3 protein gets one entry after TCRdb re-called the multiplex PCR reads with MiXCR. The repertoire consists of fewer than 80,000 distinct CDR3 sequences, with 40% to 55% occurring once and the leading ten covering about 8%. Specimen: breast tumor tissue. This chain connects TRBV12-3 or TRBV12-4 to TRBJ2-3; 8 bases agree with TRBD2. This TCR was recovered from a female donor with breast cancer. Some clones in this sample may be carry-over from other donors' samples. CDR3 region: CASSLGSFGTGGNNEQYF. The DNA of the CDR3 is TGTGCCAGCAGTTTAGGGAGCTTTGGTACGGGAGGGAACAATGAGCAGTATTTT.